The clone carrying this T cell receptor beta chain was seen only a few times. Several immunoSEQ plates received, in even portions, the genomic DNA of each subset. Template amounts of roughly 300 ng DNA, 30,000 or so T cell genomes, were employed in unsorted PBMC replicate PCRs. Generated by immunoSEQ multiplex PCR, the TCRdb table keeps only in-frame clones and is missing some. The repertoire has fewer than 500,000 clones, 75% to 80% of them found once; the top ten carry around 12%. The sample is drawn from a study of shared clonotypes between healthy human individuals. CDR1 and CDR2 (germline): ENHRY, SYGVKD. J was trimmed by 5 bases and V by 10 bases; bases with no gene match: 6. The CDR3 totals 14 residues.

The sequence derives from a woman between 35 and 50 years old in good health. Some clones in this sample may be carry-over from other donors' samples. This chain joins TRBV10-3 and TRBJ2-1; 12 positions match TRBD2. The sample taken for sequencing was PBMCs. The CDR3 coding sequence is TGTGCCACGAGGACTAGCGGGACCGACAATGAGCAGTTCTTC. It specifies CATRTSGTDNEQFF.